The clone carrying this T cell receptor beta chain was seen a few times. Its antigen is not known. cDNA libraries of TCR beta carried unique molecular identifiers. There were roughly 0.95 to 11 million T cells, and some 500,000 cDNA molecules came from them. TCRdb processed the PCR reads anew with MiXCR; each CDR3 protein has one entry. The sample comprises fewer than 850,000 distinct CDR3 sequences, around 42% of which are singletons, and 4.9% rests with the top ten. This sample was taken from a study of post-analysis software for immune sequencing data. Study context: Some patients lacked subtype; others had relapsing-remitting, secondary progressive or progressive-relapsing disease. Overall study findings and caveats: Samples from a shared batch, those prepared together, strongly co-clustered by F measure. There were several TRBV segments more frequent in patients than controls, and TRBV5-6, TRBV5-1 and TRBV20-1 were among them. The study found significantly lower normalized Chao1 diversity in multiple sclerosis patients than in controls.

This CDR3 region has 15 residues. V gave up 5 bases and J gave up 2 bases, with 16 bases separating them. CDR1 and CDR2 from the germline V gene are MDHEN and SYDVKM. The sequencing input was blood. V usage is TRBV28 and J usage is TRBJ2-7; possibly TRBD1 for D (6 bases). This sequence originates from a girl between 10 and 17 years old with multiple sclerosis. CDR3 loop: CASSPTTGFPYEQYF. CDR3 in DNA: TGTGCCAGCAGTCCTACTACAGGGTTCCCCTACGAGCAGTACTTC.